The T cell receptor (beta chain) under discussion was sequenced for a study of blood T cell repertoires in COVID-19. On the study more broadly: The United States, Italy and Spain were the sources of the acute and convalescent COVID-19 samples. Nucleic acid was either cDNA or gDNA, and it came from T cells, B-cell-depleted T cells, or PBMCs.

In the original workflow: It was from reference gene primer amplification that nucleated cell counts were estimated. Only in-frame clones appear in the TCRdb table, and some are missing; sequencing was by immunoSEQ multiplex PCR. From that table come the V and J calls and clone size; the DNA was used to work out D and trimming. The data contain 150,000 to 170,000 clones, about 90% of them singletons. The clonotype was recovered from a man aged 45-65 years with acute or convalescent COVID-19. The sample comprised peripheral blood.

The CDR3 spells CASSLPQGNYGYTF. In nucleotides, the CDR3 is TGTGCCAGCAGTTTACCTCAGGGGAACTATGGCTACACCTTC. This rearrangement joins TRBV28 to TRBJ1-2, with D perhaps TRBD1 (6 bases). Germline CDR1 MDHEN, CDR2 SYDVKM. V lost 2 bases and J lost 2, with 9 bases in between. The CDR3 has 14 residues.